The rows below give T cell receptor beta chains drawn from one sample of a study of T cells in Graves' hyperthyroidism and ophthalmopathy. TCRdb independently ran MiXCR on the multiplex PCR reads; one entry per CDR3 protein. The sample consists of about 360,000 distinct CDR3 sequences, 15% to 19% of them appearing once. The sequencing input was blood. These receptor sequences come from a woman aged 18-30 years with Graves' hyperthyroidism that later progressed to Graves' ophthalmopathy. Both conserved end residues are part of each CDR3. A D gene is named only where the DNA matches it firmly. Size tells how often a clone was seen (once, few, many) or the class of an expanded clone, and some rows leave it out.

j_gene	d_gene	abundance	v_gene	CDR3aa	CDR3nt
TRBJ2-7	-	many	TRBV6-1	CASSPTPSADTPDEQYF	TGTGCCAGCAGCCCTACGCCTAGCGCGGATACTCCAGACGAGCAGTACTTC
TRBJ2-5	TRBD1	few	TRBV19	CASSRGQERWETQYF	TGTGCCAGTAGTAGGGGACAGGAACGTTGGGAGACCCAGTACTTC
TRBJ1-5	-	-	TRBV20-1	CSADIRHSNQPQHF	TGCAGTGCTGACATCAGGCACTCCAATCAGCCCCAGCATTTT
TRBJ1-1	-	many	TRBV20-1	CSPPGGGVAFF	TGCAGTCCGCCCGGAGGCGGGGTAGCTTTCTTT
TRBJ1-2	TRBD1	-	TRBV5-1	CASTYRGPGETPRSNYGYTF	TGCGCCAGCACCTACAGGGGGCCCGGAGAAACCCCCAGGTCTAACTATGGCTACACCTTC
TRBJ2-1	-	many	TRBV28	CASRPHAVGNEQFF	TGTGCCAGCAGGCCTCACGCGGTCGGTAATGAGCAGTTCTTC
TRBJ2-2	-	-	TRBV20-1	CSAREITGWDGELFF	TGCAGTGCTAGAGAAATTACAGGGTGGGACGGGGAGCTGTTTTTT
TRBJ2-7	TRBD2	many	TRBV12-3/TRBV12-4	CASSLAPQTSGSGEQYF	TGTGCCAGCAGTCTAGCCCCTCAGACTAGCGGGAGTGGGGAGCAGTACTTC
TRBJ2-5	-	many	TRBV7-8	CASSLFSSYRVQETQYF	TGTGCCAGCAGCCTTTTTTCCTCATACCGGGTTCAAGAGACCCAGTACTTC
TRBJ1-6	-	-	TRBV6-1	CASGPNRVSRGSPLHF	TGTGCCAGCGGCCCCAACAGGGTCTCTAGAGGTTCACCCCTCCACTTT
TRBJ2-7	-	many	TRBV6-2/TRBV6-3	CASSYEEVGEQYF	TGTGCCAGCAGTTACGAGGAGGTCGGCGAGCAGTACTTC
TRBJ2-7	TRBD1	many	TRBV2	CASRTGVSYEQYF	TGTGCCAGCAGAACAGGGGTTTCCTACGAGCAGTACTTC
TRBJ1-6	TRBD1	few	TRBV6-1	CASSRRPGQGPTLHF	TGTGCCAGCAGTCGACGACCGGGACAGGGGCCGACCCTCCACTTT
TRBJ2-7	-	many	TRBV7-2	CASSLLGGEYEQYF	TGTGCCAGCAGCTTATTGGGGGGAGAATACGAGCAGTACTTC
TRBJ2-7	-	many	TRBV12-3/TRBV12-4	CASSFGGEPYEQYF	TGTGCCAGCAGTTTCGGGGGAGAACCCTACGAGCAGTACTTC
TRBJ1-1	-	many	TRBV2	CASSEGGADEAFF	TGTGCCAGCAGTGAAGGAGGGGCGGATGAAGCTTTCTTT
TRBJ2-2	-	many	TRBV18	CASSPAGTPGTGELFF	TGTGCCAGCTCACCGGCTGGGACACCGGGGACCGGGGAGCTGTTTTTT
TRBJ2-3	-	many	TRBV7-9	CASSLAEQGWYTDTQYF	TGTGCCAGCAGCTTAGCGGAACAGGGTTGGTACACAGATACGCAGTATTTT
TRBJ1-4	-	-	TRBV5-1	CASSLRTGVSEKLFF	TGCGCCAGCAGCTTAAGGACGGGGGTGTCTGAAAAACTGTTTTTT
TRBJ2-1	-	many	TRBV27	CASSLGTSYNEQFF	TGTGCCAGCAGTTTAGGTACATCCTACAATGAGCAGTTCTTC
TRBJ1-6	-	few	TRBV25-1	CASGPLGAPLHF	TGTGCCAGCGGCCCCCTCGGGGCACCCCTCCACTTT
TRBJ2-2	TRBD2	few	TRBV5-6	CASSFGLAKNTGELFF	TGTGCCAGCAGCTTTGGACTAGCGAAGAACACCGGGGAGCTGTTTTTT
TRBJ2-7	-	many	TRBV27	CASSLLSSATYEQYF	TGTGCCAGCAGTTTATTGTCTAGCGCTACCTACGAGCAGTACTTC
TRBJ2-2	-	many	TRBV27	CASSLGVGTGELFF	TGTGCCAGCAGTTTGGGGGTCGGGACCGGGGAGCTGTTTTTT
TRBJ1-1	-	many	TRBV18	CASSPPLGQDTEAFF	TGTGCCAGCTCACCACCGCTGGGGCAGGATACTGAAGCTTTCTTT
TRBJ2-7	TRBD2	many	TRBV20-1	CSASPISGSHEQYF	TGCAGTGCTAGCCCTATTAGCGGGTCCCACGAGCAGTACTTC
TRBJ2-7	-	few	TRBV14	CASSQFPSRRLYEQYF	TGTGCCAGCAGCCAGTTCCCTAGCCGGAGGCTCTACGAGCAGTACTTC
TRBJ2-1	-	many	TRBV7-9	CASSLDGEGAEQFF	TGTGCCAGCAGCTTAGACGGGGAGGGGGCTGAGCAGTTCTTC
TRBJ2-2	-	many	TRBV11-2	CASSVTGELFF	TGTGCCAGCAGCGTTACCGGGGAGCTGTTTTTT
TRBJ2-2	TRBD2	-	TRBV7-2	CASSLPSSGRAVGELFF	TGTGCCAGCAGCTTACCTTCTAGCGGGAGGGCGGTCGGGGAGCTGTTTTTT
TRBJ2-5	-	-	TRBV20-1	CSVSWAKGETQYF	TGCAGCGTCAGTTGGGCAAAAGGAGAGACCCAGTACTTC
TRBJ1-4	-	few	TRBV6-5	CASSYSKGVGEKLFF	TGTGCCAGCAGTTACTCAAAAGGGGTGGGCGAAAAACTGTTTTTT
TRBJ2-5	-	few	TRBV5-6	CASSFRQLQETQYF	TGTGCCAGCAGCTTCCGGCAGCTCCAAGAGACCCAGTACTTC
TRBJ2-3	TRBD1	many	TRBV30	CAWSLTGGADTQYF	TGTGCCTGGAGTTTGACAGGGGGGGCAGATACGCAGTATTTT
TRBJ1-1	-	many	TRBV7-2	CASSLWGGARNTEAFF	TGTGCCAGCAGCTTATGGGGGGGGGCGAGGAACACTGAAGCTTTCTTT
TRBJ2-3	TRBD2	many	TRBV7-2	CASSLAGTSGRDTQYF	TGTGCCAGCAGCTTAGCAGGGACTAGCGGGAGAGATACGCAGTATTTT
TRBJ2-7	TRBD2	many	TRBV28	CASSPVAGALSYEQYF	TGTGCCAGCAGCCCCGTAGCGGGAGCTTTGTCCTACGAGCAGTACTTC
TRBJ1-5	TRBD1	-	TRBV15	CATSRGTGEYNQPQHF	TGTGCCACCAGCAGAGGAACAGGGGAATACAATCAGCCCCAGCATTTT
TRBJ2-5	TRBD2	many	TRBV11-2	CASSLIAGGGETQYF	TGTGCCAGCAGCTTAATAGCGGGAGGGGGAGAGACCCAGTACTTC
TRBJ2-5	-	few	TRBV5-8	CASSLGLSGKETQYF	TGTGCCAGCAGCTTGGGTTTGTCAGGGAAGGAGACCCAGTACTTC
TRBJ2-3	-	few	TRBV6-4	CASSDSAGTDTQYF	TGTGCCAGCAGTGACTCGGCAGGGACAGATACGCAGTATTTT
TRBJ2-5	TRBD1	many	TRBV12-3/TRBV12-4	CASSLEGQGSTETQYF	TGTGCCAGCAGTTTAGAGGGACAGGGGTCGACGGAGACCCAGTACTTC
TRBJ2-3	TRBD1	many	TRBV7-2	CASSDGTASTDTQYF	TGTGCCAGCAGCGATGGGACAGCTAGCACAGATACGCAGTATTTT
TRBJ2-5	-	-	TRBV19	CASSMGWRGETQYF	TGTGCCAGTAGTATGGGATGGAGGGGAGAGACCCAGTACTTC
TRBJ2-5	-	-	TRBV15	CATSSHGGQTQCF	TGTGCCACCAGCAGTCATGGGGGGCAGACCCAGTGCTTC
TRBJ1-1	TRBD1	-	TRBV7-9	CASSLVRGWESEAFF	TGTGCCAGCAGCTTAGTCAGGGGGTGGGAGTCTGAAGCTTTCTTT
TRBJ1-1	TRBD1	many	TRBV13	CASSTRTGGTEAFF	TGTGCCAGCAGCACCCGGACAGGGGGCACTGAAGCTTTCTTT
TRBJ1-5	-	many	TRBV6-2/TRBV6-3	CASSPTDNQPQHF	TGTGCCAGCAGTCCGACCGACAATCAGCCCCAGCATTTT